This T cell receptor beta chain was identified during a study of radiation and T cells in renal cell carcinoma. Whole-study results and caveats: Without pretreatment biopsies, baseline tumor clonotype presence was undetermined. From baseline, blood top tumor clonotypes peaked at 2 weeks post-radiation.

Assay: immunoSEQ multiplex PCR; the TCRdb copy retains only in-frame clones and omits some. In the table there are 130,000 to 150,000 clones, around nine tenths of which are singletons. Of note for this clone: What it recognizes is unknown.

Indicated time point: blood 4 weeks post-SBRT, at nephrectomy. Treatment denoted: 15 Gy SBRT to primary tumor, nephrectomy 4 weeks later. Nephrectomy followed 15 Gy stereotactic body radiation by 4 weeks. The patient's renal cell carcinoma had clear cell pathology. The CDR3 runs to 16 residues. Germline assignment: CDR1 SGHTA and CDR2 FQGNSA. The junction had 11 bases not matched to a gene; V was cut back by 5 bases and J by 8 bases. This clonotype was sampled from a woman in her fifties or sixties with renal cell carcinoma. The rearrangement joins TRBV7-2 to TRBJ2-1; TRBD2 matches at 11 bases. Specimen: blood, collected from a patient whose treatment included radiotherapy and nephrectomy. The CDR3 loop is CASSPRLAGTFYEQFF. CDR3 coding DNA: TGTGCCAGCAGCCCAAGACTAGCGGGGACCTTCTATGAGCAGTTCTTC.